Sequencing of this T cell receptor (beta chain) was carried out in a study of response to subunit inactivated influenza vaccine. Overall study results and limits: Few new T cells, the authors suggested, are recruited by each seasonal influenza vaccination.

As for this clonotype: Its antigen remains unidentified.

TCRdb re-analysed the RT-PCR reads in MiXCR, keeping a single row per CDR3 protein. The profile shows 530,000 or so distinct CDR3 sequences, 14% of them singletons. Looked up from germline, CDR1 is WNHNN and CDR2 is SYGVQD (reference sequence). The length of the CDR3 is 13 residues. V was cut by 2 bases and J by 10 bases, with 12 bases left in between. The TCR comes from a man aged 50 to 60 who received an inactivated influenza vaccine. The material was PBMCs from blood, obtained approximately 13 days after vaccination. V and J are TRBV10-1 and TRBJ1-5, with D possibly TRBD1 on 5 matching bases. Written as DNA, the CDR3 is TGCGCCAGCAGTGAGGGGGCCGGGGCACCCCAGCATTTT. It codes for CASSEGAGAPQHF.